Many counts were recorded for the clone carrying this T cell receptor (beta chain). Amplified TCR beta CDR3 regions were obtained using RNA transcripts as template. An opening RT-PCR round employed HTBI primers and preceded a second-round multiplex PCR. Each CDR3 protein is one row after TCRdb ran MiXCR on the multiplex PCR reads. The sample has roughly 500,000 distinct CDR3 sequences; under 15% are singletons. The data stem from a study of Graves' ophthalmopathy and Graves' hyperthyroidism. This CDR3 spans 17 amino acids. V was trimmed by 6 bases and J by 2 bases, leaving 23 bases between them. This chain uses TRBV12-3 or TRBV12-4 with TRBJ2-7; tentative D call: TRBD2 (5 bases). The clonotype originates from a woman in her thirties with Graves' ophthalmopathy. Sequenced material: blood. CDR3 coding DNA: TGTGCCAGCAGGAAACGGGTCGAGTCCGAGAGGGCCTACGAGCAGTACTTC. Translation: CASRKRVESERAYEQYF.